This T cell receptor (beta chain) comes out of a study of T cells in Graves' hyperthyroidism and ophthalmopathy (dated by TCRdb to about 2019). As for the study more broadly: Peripheral blood samples were taken at the time of initial diagnosis, prior to any treatment. TCR V-J signatures able to tell the groups apart were searched for in a discovery cohort of more than 90 patients, of whom over 40 had Graves' ophthalmopathy and around 56 had stable Graves' hyperthyroidism. Prospective prediction of ophthalmopathy was tested in an independent validation cohort consisting of some 20 hyperthyroidism patients and 17 patients who later progressed to ophthalmopathy. The 100 discovery patients were randomly split 7:3 into training and test sets. Thyroid tissue and blood T-cell repertoires from about 6 Graves' hyperthyroidism patients were also compared in the study. After sampling, hyperthyroidism patients received methimazole starting at 30 mg daily, and ophthalmopathy patients received high-dose intravenous methylprednisolone. TCR Vbeta CDR3 sequencing of 120 to 150 peripheral blood samples (around 45 ophthalmopathy, under 80 hyperthyroidism and roughly 17 progressor patients) is reported in the paper. What the authors observed across the whole study: Sample size was not statistically predetermined, and investigators were not blinded to group allocation. Most expanded thyroid clonotypes (frequency above 0.001) were also detected in blood, suggesting blood repertoires may reflect thyroid immune responses. A model built on a 13 V-J signature distinguished ophthalmopathy from stable hyperthyroidism, reaching roughly 88% sensitivity and about 81% specificity in cross-validation and 80%/75% in testing. In validation, progression to ophthalmopathy was predicted by the model with around 71% sensitivity and around 75% specificity, a median of approximately 6.5 months before onset.

This clonotype was detected only a few times. The target of this receptor is not known. No base quality information exists; no much larger clone differs at one position. A patient counted as having stable Graves' hyperthyroidism if no progression to ophthalmopathy occurred over 18 months of follow-up. Hyperthyroidism patients were newly diagnosed, with disease duration under 2 months, and aged 18 to 65 years. Exclusion was applied to patients with uncontrolled infections, other autoimmune diseases, pregnancy or lactation. Diagnoses were based on clinical symptoms, serum thyroxine and TRAb, thyroid ultrasound and orbital computed tomography. PBMCs were isolated from 10 ml of fresh peripheral blood by Ficoll-Paque density gradient centrifugation. Total RNA was extracted using Trizol reagent, and RNA quality was assessed on an Agilent 2100 Bioanalyzer. The TCR beta CDR3 regions were amplified from RNA transcripts. The TCR CDR3 was subjected to a first round of RT-PCR using the HTBI primer set and the Qiagen OneStep RT-PCR kit. Libraries were constructed in a second round of multiplex PCR, after which size selection and purification were performed. Paired-end sequencing of the libraries was performed with 100 bp reads on an Illumina HiSeq2000. The study's own analysis went as follows. SOAPnuke was used to process the raw data, removing reads that contained adapters or uncalled bases, had a mean Phred below 15, or lacked an exact match to the constant primer or identifier. COPE v1.2.5 was used to merge the high-quality paired reads, and each unique nucleotide sequence was defined as a clonotype. Clonotypes were aligned to IMGT TRBV, TRBD and TRBJ reference segments using MiTCR v1.1. The analysis was restricted to V-J combinations with a frequency above 0.0001, which together covered about 99% of the repertoires. A TCS score was defined as the ratio of F50 (clonal expansion) to E x V (chaos), with BLOSUM62-based TCRdist applied between CDR3 peptides within each V-J. Welch's t-statistics and random forest reduced around 550 V-J features to fewer than 15, which were used in a naive Bayes classifier (R e1071). TCRdb trimmed public reads at Q25 via fastp, called clones via MiXCR and kept in-frame beta chains. Rows matching on CDR3 protein sequence are summarized as one entry with the most common DNA and genes. TCRdb, not the original authors, processed these V and J calls. The sample table lists about 560,000 distinct CDR3 sequences, 14% of them with a count of one. Over 11% of the sample belongs to the ten largest clones.

Source material: blood. The clonotype was recovered from a woman in her forties with Graves' hyperthyroidism.

The CDR3 protein sequence reads: CATSDSRTSQAIQYF. The DNA is as follows: TGTGCCACCAGTGATTCTCGGACTAGCCAAGCCATTCAGTACTTC. Recombination connected TRBV24-1 to TRBJ2-4; 8 central nucleotides agree with TRBD2. V trim: 2 bases; J trim: 9 bases; unmatched bases: 8. From cysteine to phenylalanine, the CDR3 is 15 amino acids long. Only the CDR3 region is kept as DNA, spanning 45 bases read in frame from base 1. CDR1 and CDR2, looked up from the germline V gene, are KGHDR and SFDVKD.